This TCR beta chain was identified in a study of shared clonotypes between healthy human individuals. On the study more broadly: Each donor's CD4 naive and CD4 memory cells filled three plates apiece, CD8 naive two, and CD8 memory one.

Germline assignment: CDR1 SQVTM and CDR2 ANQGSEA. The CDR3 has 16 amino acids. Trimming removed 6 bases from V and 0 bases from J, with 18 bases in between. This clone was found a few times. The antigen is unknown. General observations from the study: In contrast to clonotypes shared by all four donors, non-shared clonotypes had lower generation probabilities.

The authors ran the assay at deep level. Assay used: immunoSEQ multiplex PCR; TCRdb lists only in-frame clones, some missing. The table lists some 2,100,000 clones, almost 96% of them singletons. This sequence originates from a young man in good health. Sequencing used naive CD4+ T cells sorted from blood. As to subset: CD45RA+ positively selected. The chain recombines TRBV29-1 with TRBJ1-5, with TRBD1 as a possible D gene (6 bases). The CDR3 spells CSVAPTGSHSNQPQHF. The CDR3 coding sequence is TGCAGCGTCGCCCCTACAGGGAGCCATAGCAATCAGCCCCAGCATTTT.